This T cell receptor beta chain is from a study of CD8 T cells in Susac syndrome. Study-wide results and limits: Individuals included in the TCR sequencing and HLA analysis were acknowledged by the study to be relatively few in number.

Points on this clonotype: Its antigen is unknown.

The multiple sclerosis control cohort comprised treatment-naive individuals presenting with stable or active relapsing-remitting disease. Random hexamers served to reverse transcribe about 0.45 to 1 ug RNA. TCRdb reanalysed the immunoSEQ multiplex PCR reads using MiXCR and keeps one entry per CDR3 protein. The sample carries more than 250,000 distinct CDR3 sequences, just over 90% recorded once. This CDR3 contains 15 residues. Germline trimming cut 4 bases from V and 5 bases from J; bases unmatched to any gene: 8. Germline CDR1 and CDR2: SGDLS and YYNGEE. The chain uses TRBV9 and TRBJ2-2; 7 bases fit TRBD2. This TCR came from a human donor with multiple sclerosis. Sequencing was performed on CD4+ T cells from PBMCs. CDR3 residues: CASSPRTSYTGELFF. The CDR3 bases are TGTGCCAGCAGCCCCAGGACTAGTTATACCGGGGAGCTGTTTTTT.